This TCR beta chain was documented in a study of graft-versus-host responses after intestinal transplantation. As for the study in general: Multivisceral, liver-intestinal, or isolated intestinal transplants were performed in recipients. Anti-thymocyte globulin induction preceded approximately three years of tacrolimus and steroid maintenance in all recipients. General study findings and limits: Allografts from individuals with graft-donor T cell macrochimerism displayed high graft-versus-host to host-versus-graft clonal ratios. Recipient marrow showed GvH clones, some seen first in ileum or blood.

The CDR3 has 14 amino acids. Germline-derived CDR1 and CDR2 are SGDLS and YYNGEE. Trimming removed 2 bases at V and 5 bases at J, with 12 bases between. As to this clone: Its specificity is unknown.

The data were produced by immunoSEQ multiplex PCR, yet TCRdb's version contains in-frame clones alone and is incomplete. The repertoire holds roughly 89,000 clones, about 94% seen once, with 0.17% in the top ten. This TCR was recovered from a human donor who received an intestinal transplant. This rearrangement joins TRBV9 to TRBJ2-3; D gene uncertain. Specimen: unstimulated CD4+ T cells sorted from spleen or lymph node cells, collected before intestinal transplant. CDR3 sequence reads: CASSVTAAQDTQYF. The CDR3 coding sequence is TGTGCCAGCAGCGTGACTGCTGCCCAAGATACGCAGTATTTT.